The 15 T cell receptor beta chains below come from one sample, sequenced in a study of shared clonotypes between healthy human individuals. Measured with immunoSEQ multiplex PCR; TCRdb has only the in-frame clones, and not every one. This sample carries 2 million to 2.5 million clones, approximately 94% of them seen once, and the ten largest clones take over 0.1%. What was sequenced was naive CD4+ T cells sorted from blood. Subset indicated: CD45RA+ positively selected. The receptors were sampled from a man between 18 and 29 years old in good health.

This sequence joins TRBV18 and TRBJ2-5; D is unresolved. Trimming left V 4 bases short and J 2 bases short, with 8 bases between. This CDR3 is built from 13 residues. The germline V gene encodes CDR1 KGHSH and CDR2 LQKENI. The CDR3 here is CASSLKGQETQYF. CDR3 coding DNA: TGTGCCAGCTCACTAAAAGGGCAAGAGACCCAGTACTTC.

The chain joins TRBV7-9 to TRBJ2-3; tentative D call: TRBD1 (6 bases). Germline values: CDR1 SEHNR, CDR2 FQNEAQ (reference sequence). This CDR3 has 14 amino acids. The V and J ends lost 6 bases and 4 bases respectively, with 14 bases between them. The CDR3 region is CASRPTGSADTQYF. Here the CDR3 DNA reads TGTGCCAGCAGACCGACAGGTTCAGCAGATACGCAGTATTTT.

The chain combines TRBV27 with TRBJ2-7, with 9 nucleotides matching TRBD2. The length of the CDR3 is 15 residues. CDR1 MNHEY and CDR2 SMNVEV come from the germline V gene (reference sequence). Trimming took 5 bases from V and 6 from J; bases not matched to a gene: 11. The DNA for the CDR3 is TGTGCCAGCAGTACCCTCGGGACTAGCCGGTCCGAGCAGTACTTC. The encoded protein is CASSTLGTSRSEQYF.

Written as DNA, the CDR3 is TGTGCCTGGAGCACAGGCAAGACTAGTGAGCAGTACTTC. Its protein is CAWSTGKTSEQYF. J is TRBJ2-7 and V is TRBV30; D perhaps matches TRBD2 (6 bases). Germline V lookup: CDR1 GTSNPN, CDR2 SVGIG (reference sequence). The CDR3 covers 13 residues. V was clipped by 3 bases and J by 7 bases, with 16 bases between them.

The chain uses TRBV6-6 and TRBJ2-1, with 10 nucleotides matching TRBD1. The CDR3 loop spans 15 amino acids. Trimming took 6 bases from V and 3 from J; bases not matched to a gene: 5. CDR1 and CDR2 from the germline V gene are MNHNY and SVGAGI (reference sequence). The CDR3 DNA is TGTGCCAGCAGAGAGACAGGGGGCGGCTACAATGAGCAGTTCTTC. Encoded protein: CASRETGGGYNEQFF.

The rearrangement joins TRBV30 to TRBJ1-2; the D gene is possibly TRBD1 (6 bases). The CDR3 extends over 13 amino acids. Germline-derived CDR1 and CDR2 are GTSNPN and SVGIG (reference sequence). V gave up 3 bases and J gave up 6 bases, with 14 bases separating them. Here the CDR3 reads CAWRGTTRNGYTF. As DNA, the CDR3 is TGTGCCTGGAGAGGGACAACCAGAAATGGCTACACCTTC.

The genes are TRBV27 and TRBJ2-5; TRBD2 might be the D (5 bases). This CDR3 spans 11 amino acids. Trimming took 7 bases from V and 7 from J, leaving 10 bases between them. Germline values: CDR1 MNHEY, CDR2 SMNVEV (reference sequence). The CDR3 nucleotides are TGTGCCAGCACCCACCGGGGGACCCAGTACTTC. It codes for CASTHRGTQYF.

The rearrangement links TRBV7-2 to TRBJ2-1; 8 bases are a match to TRBD2. The CDR3 extends over 16 amino acids. J lost 1 base, V lost 5 bases, and 7 bases had no gene match. Germline V gene data show CDR1 as SGHTA and CDR2 as FQGNSA. The CDR3 DNA reads as TGTGCCAGCAGCCCGCTAACGGGAGGGTCCTACAATGAGCAGTTCTTC. Translating gives CASSPLTGGSYNEQFF.

The chain employs TRBV7-9 and TRBJ2-7; the match to TRBD1 covers 10 bases. The germline V gene encodes CDR1 SEHNR and CDR2 FQNEAQ (reference sequence). The ends lost 3 bases at V and 2 bases at J; junction bases unmatched: 4. There are 15 residues in the CDR3. DNA of the CDR3: TGTGCCAGCAGCTTGGGGACAGGGGACCCCTACGAGCAGTACTTC. Its protein product is CASSLGTGDPYEQYF. Using reference TRBV7-9 and TRBJ2-7 for the parts outside the CDR3, the full variable domain is DTGVSQNPRHKITKRGQNVTFRCDPISEHNRLYWYRQTLGQGPEFLTYFQNEAQLEKSRLLSDRFSAERPKGSFSTLEIQRTEQGDSAMYLCASSLGTGDPYEQYFGPGTRLTVT.

The V gene is TRBV7-8, the J gene TRBJ1-1, with D uncertain. Germline assignment: CDR1 SGHVS and CDR2 FQNEAQ. V gave up 5 bases and J gave up 9 bases, with 13 bases separating them. The CDR3 is made up of 12 amino acids. CDR3 in amino acids: CASSPEVRKAFF. Written as DNA, the CDR3 is TGTGCCAGCAGCCCGGAGGTGAGGAAAGCTTTCTTT.

The V gene is TRBV5-4, the J gene TRBJ2-7; 9 bases are shared with TRBD2. Looked up from germline, CDR1 is SGHNT and CDR2 is YYREEE (reference sequence). V gave up 4 bases and J gave up 2 bases; unmatched junction bases: 10. The CDR3 runs to 16 residues. CDR3 loop: CASSGGGPSGAYEQYF. The CDR3 nucleotides read TGTGCCAGCAGCGGGGGTGGGCCTAGCGGGGCCTACGAGCAGTACTTC.

Note on this clone: Different DNA sequences within this sample yield the same CDR3. The rearrangement joins TRBV7-2 to TRBJ1-3; D is unclear. The CDR3 totals 13 residues. Trimming removed 1 base from V and 4 bases from J, with 5 bases in between. The germline CDR1 and CDR2 sequences are SGHTA and FQGNSA. DNA for the CDR3: TGTGCCAGCAGCTTAGTCGGAGGAAACACCATATATTTT. Translation gives CASSLVGGNTIYF. Full variable domain (outside the CDR3, taken from reference TRBV7-2 and TRBJ1-3): GAGVSQSPSNKVTEKGKDVELRCDPISGHTALYWYRQSLGQGLEFLIYFQGNSAPDKSGLPSDRFSAERTGGSVSTLTIQRTQQEDSAVYLCASSLVGGNTIYFGEGSWLTVV.

This chain links TRBV7-2 with TRBJ2-1; tentatively, D is TRBD2 (6 bases). Between the trimmed V and J ends, which lost 5 bases and 10 bases, there was a span of 9 bases. Per the germline V gene, CDR1 is SGHTA and CDR2 is FQGNSA. This CDR3 contains 11 residues. The CDR3 spells CASSHGGEQFF. The CDR3 coding sequence is TGTGCCAGCAGCCACGGAGGGGAGCAGTTCTTC.

The chain couples TRBV5-6 to TRBJ1-6; 8 bases match TRBD1. The junction had 5 bases not matched to a gene; V was cut back by 0 bases and J by 6 bases. The CDR3 totals 16 residues. From germline, CDR1 is SGHDT and CDR2 YYEEEE. The CDR3, as DNA: TGTGCCAGCAGCTTGGGGACAGGGCGAGGTAATTCACCCCTCCACTTT. Translation gives CASSLGTGRGNSPLHF.

V gene TRBV30 combines with J gene TRBJ1-2; the D is unclear. Germline values: CDR1 GTSNPN, CDR2 SVGIG (reference sequence). Trimming removed 4 bases from V and 4 bases from J, with 7 bases in between. The CDR3 covers 11 residues. This CDR3 reads CAWTNGYGYTF. DNA for the CDR3: TGTGCCTGGACTAATGGCTATGGCTACACCTTC.